This T cell receptor (beta chain) was identified during a study of blood T cells in healthy people across ages. About the research overall: Template switching retrieved approximately one barcoded beta molecule for each two T cells. Findings and caveats of the study: A strong correlation was found between TCR beta diversity and the percentage of naive T cells. Unsorted PBMCs prevented conclusive naive versus antigen-experienced comparison.

Together with a sample-barcoded 5' primer, a J-beta primer mix was included in a second PCR lasting about 6 to 12 cycles. Each CDR3 protein gets one entry after TCRdb re-called the 5' RACE reads with MiXCR. The repertoire includes some 780,000 distinct CDR3 sequences, more than 50% of them detected once, and roughly 25% sits in the top ten. In the case of this clonotype: The antigen is unknown.

V was pared by 0 bases and J by 0 bases, with 11 bases between. Germline V gene lookup returns CDR1 LGHNA and CDR2 YNFKEQ. The CDR3 totals 16 residues. This receptor was identified in a man in his forties or fifties in good health. The chain joins TRBV4-2 to TRBJ1-1; a possible D gene is TRBD1 (5 bases). The sequenced sample consisted of blood. This CDR3 reads CASSQEDRGLNTEAFF. Here the CDR3 DNA reads TGTGCCAGCAGCCAAGAGGATAGGGGATTGAACACTGAAGCTTTCTTT.